Only one count was recorded for the clone carrying this T cell receptor beta chain. What it binds is unknown. The sample comes from a study of OX40 agonist ivuxolimab in advanced cancers. The overall study: At 65% to 90% male, the cohort had a mean age of around 56 years, ranging from about 20 to 79. Partial responses were observed in three patients, of whom one had hepatocellular carcinoma and two had cutaneous melanoma. Earlier treatment with anti-PD-1, anti-PD-L1 or anti-CTLA-4 was permitted, and less than 50% had received some. Study-wide results and limits: CD4+ and CD8+ T cells in blood underwent clonal expansion by week 6 at 0.1 to 3.0 mg/kg.

The CDR3 length is 14 residues. V dropped 2 bases and J dropped 10 bases, with 15 bases sitting between them. CDR1 is SGHTA and CDR2 is FQGNSA in the germline V gene. This table comes from immunoSEQ multiplex PCR, and its TCRdb copy is limited to in-frame clones, with some not included. Of tens of thousands of clones in the sample, around 83% were seen once. The receptor was derived from an adult with an advanced solid tumor such as melanoma, head and neck, liver or kidney cancer. The chain is built from TRBV7-2 and TRBJ1-5; D gene ambiguous. The sample here was CD4+ or CD8+ T cells sorted from blood, taken in a trial of the OX40 agonist ivuxolimab. CDR3 DNA: TGTGCCAGCAGCTTAATAGATACCGCCGGTCCCCAGCATTTT. Its protein product is CASSLIDTAGPQHF.